Listed below are T cell receptor beta chains from one sample, sequenced in a study of lymphopenia after photon versus proton radiotherapy. Clones were read by immunoSEQ multiplex PCR, and TCRdb kept only the in-frame ones, dropping some. The sample gives approximately 170,000 clones, approximately 86% of which show up once; around 4.7% is in the top ten. The source was peripheral blood, collected from a patient treated with photon-based radiotherapy. The receptors shown here come from a man aged 45-65 years with gastric cancer. Both conserved end residues are part of each CDR3. A D gene is named only where the DNA matches it firmly. Expanded clones are given a class, and other clones once, few, many or no size at all.

d_gene,v_gene,abundance,j_gene,len,CDR3aa,CDR3nt
NA,TRBV18,NA,TRBJ2-5,13,CASSWTREETQYF,TGTGCCAGCTCATGGACTCGGGAAGAGACCCAGTACTTC
NA,TRBV6-6,NA,TRBJ1-1,12,CASSLQGTEAFF,TGTGCCAGCAGTCTCCAGGGAACTGAAGCTTTCTTT
NA,TRBV28,NA,TRBJ1-1,13,CASSLGQNTEAFF,TGTGCCAGCAGTTTAGGACAGAACACTGAAGCTTTCTTT
TRBD1,TRBV6-5,NA,TRBJ2-5,15,CATHPGQGGMKTQYF,TGTGCCACCCACCCGGGACAGGGAGGAATGAAGACCCAGTACTTC
NA,TRBV6-6,NA,TRBJ2-1,14,CASKPGTLYNEQFF,TGTGCCAGCAAACCCGGGACCCTCTACAATGAGCAGTTCTTC
TRBD1,TRBV7-9,NA,TRBJ2-5,15,CASSYRTGTQETQYF,TGTGCCAGCAGCTACCGGACAGGTACCCAAGAGACCCAGTACTTC
NA,TRBV27,NA,TRBJ2-2,14,CASGRGGSTGELFF,TGTGCCAGCGGAAGGGGGGGAAGTACCGGGGAGCTGTTTTTT
TRBD2,TRBV7-2,once,TRBJ2-1,15,CASSLVAGGGNEQFF,TGTGCCAGCAGCTTAGTAGCGGGAGGGGGCAATGAGCAGTTCTTC
NA,TRBV9,NA,TRBJ1-2,11,CASGANYGYTF,TGTGCCAGCGGCGCTAACTATGGCTACACCTTC
TRBD2,TRBV5-1,NA,TRBJ2-7,15,CASSRTSGISYEQYF,TGCGCCAGCAGCCGGACTAGCGGGATTTCCTACGAGCAGTACTTC
NA,TRBV30,NA,TRBJ1-2,13,CAWSVEGLRGYTF,TGTGCCTGGAGTGTAGAAGGCCTACGGGGCTACACCTTC
TRBD2,TRBV9,NA,TRBJ2-2,17,CASSPPGLAGVGGELFF,TGTGCCAGCAGCCCCCCCGGGCTAGCGGGAGTCGGCGGGGAGCTGTTTTTT
TRBD2,TRBV14,few,TRBJ2-2,15,CASSPGLANTGELFF,TGTGCCAGCAGCCCGGGACTAGCGAACACCGGGGAGCTGTTTTTT
NA,TRBV19,NA,TRBJ2-2,14,CASSPGSVPGELFF,TGTGCCAGTAGTCCCGGATCTGTCCCCGGGGAGCTGTTTTTT
NA,TRBV19,NA,TRBJ2-7,13,CASSIFPSYEQYF,TGTGCCAGTAGTATTTTTCCCTCCTACGAGCAGTACTTC
TRBD1,TRBV7-9,NA,TRBJ1-4,14,CASSRDRANEKLFF,TGTGCCAGCAGTCGGGACAGGGCTAATGAAAAACTGTTTTTT
NA,TRBV30,once,TRBJ2-7,15,CAWSVVKLNSYEQYF,TGTGCCTGGAGTGTTGTAAAGCTAAACTCCTACGAGCAGTACTTC
NA,TRBV5-6,NA,TRBJ1-1,14,CASSWGRRDTEAFF,TGTGCCAGCAGCTGGGGGCGGCGGGACACTGAAGCTTTCTTT
TRBD2,TRBV7-6,NA,TRBJ2-1,15,CASSPTSGSYNEQFF,TGTGCCAGCAGCCCAACTAGCGGTTCCTACAATGAGCAGTTCTTC
NA,TRBV27,few,TRBJ2-7,15,CASSSTTGHTYEQYF,TGTGCCAGCAGTTCCACGACAGGTCATACCTACGAGCAGTACTTC
NA,TRBV19,NA,TRBJ2-3,14,CASRPYSSTDTQYF,TGTGCCAGTAGGCCTTACTCTAGCACAGATACGCAGTATTTT
NA,TRBV6-1,few,TRBJ1-2,14,CASSEGVRVYGYTF,TGTGCCAGCAGTGAAGGTGTAAGGGTGTATGGCTACACCTTC
NA,TRBV5-4,NA,TRBJ2-7,11,CASSPLYEQYF,TGTGCCAGCAGCCCACTCTACGAGCAGTACTTC
NA,TRBV19,NA,TRBJ2-6,14,CASSTGPGANVLTF,TGTGCCAGTAGTACAGGGCCGGGGGCCAACGTCCTGACTTTC
TRBD2,TRBV5-1,NA,TRBJ2-1,17,CASSWKGGLAGYNEQFF,TGCGCCAGCAGCTGGAAGGGCGGACTAGCGGGCTACAATGAGCAGTTCTTC
NA,TRBV28,NA,TRBJ1-1,13,CASTVGQNSEAFF,TGTGCCAGCACCGTTGGCCAGAATTCTGAAGCTTTCTTT
NA,TRBV25-1,NA,TRBJ2-7,13,CASSDPLGPEQYF,TGTGCCAGCAGTGACCCCTTAGGGCCCGAGCAGTACTTC
TRBD2,TRBV27,once,TRBJ2-3,16,CASSPRSGRPTDTQYF,TGTGCCAGCAGTCCACGTAGCGGGAGGCCCACAGATACGCAGTATTTT
NA,TRBV6-6,NA,TRBJ1-1,14,CASSYSDYDTEAFF,TGTGCCAGCAGTTACTCCGATTACGACACTGAAGCTTTCTTT
NA,TRBV28,NA,TRBJ1-5,15,CASSSPGTSNQPQHF,TGTGCCAGCAGTTCCCCCGGGACCAGCAATCAGCCCCAGCATTTT
NA,TRBV29-1,NA,TRBJ2-7,12,CSVKPGPYEQYF,TGCAGCGTCAAACCCGGACCCTACGAGCAGTACTTC
NA,TRBV28,NA,TRBJ1-5,12,CASSLVYQPQHF,TGTGCCAGCAGTTTAGTCTATCAGCCCCAGCATTTT
NA,TRBV10-3,NA,TRBJ2-5,13,CAISQGKGETQYF,TGTGCCATCTCACAGGGAAAAGGAGAGACCCAGTACTTC
TRBD2,TRBV5-1,NA,TRBJ2-1,14,CASSPGLAGEEQFF,TGCGCCAGCAGCCCCGGACTAGCGGGAGAAGAGCAGTTCTTC
NA,TRBV19,NA,TRBJ1-3,15,CASSKWGYSGNTIYF,TGTGCCAGTAGTAAGTGGGGCTACTCTGGAAACACCATATATTTT
NA,TRBV27,few,TRBJ2-3,16,CASSRGDGVGTDTQYF,TGTGCCAGCAGCCGAGGAGATGGAGTCGGCACAGATACGCAGTATTTT
NA,TRBV5-6,NA,TRBJ1-1,13,CASSLGWSTEAFF,TGTGCCAGCAGCTTGGGGTGGAGCACTGAAGCTTTCTTT
TRBD2,TRBV15,NA,TRBJ2-5,17,CATSRAPSGSGQETQYF,TGTGCCACCAGCAGAGCACCTAGCGGGAGTGGGCAAGAGACCCAGTACTTC
TRBD1,TRBV30,NA,TRBJ1-1,14,CAWTVTGSSTEAFF,TGTGCCTGGACTGTGACAGGGTCGAGCACTGAAGCTTTCTTT
NA,TRBV19,NA,TRBJ2-3,15,CASRIGGSKTDTQYF,TGTGCCAGTAGAATCGGTGGGAGTAAAACAGATACGCAGTATTTT
NA,TRBV2,NA,TRBJ1-2,16,CARTTLPRRMNYGYTF,TGTGCCAGGACTACCCTCCCCAGGCGGATGAACTATGGCTACACCTTC
TRBD1,TRBV14,NA,TRBJ1-4,15,CASSQVDRVDEKLFF,TGTGCCAGCAGCCAAGTGGACAGGGTGGATGAAAAACTGTTTTTT
NA,TRBV27,NA,TRBJ2-3,14,CASRTGLFTDTQYF,TGTGCCAGCAGGACTGGACTGTTCACAGATACGCAGTATTTT
NA,TRBV5-8,NA,TRBJ1-5,16,CASSLTGLYSNQPQHF,TGTGCCAGCAGCTTGACTGGGCTTTATAGCAATCAGCCCCAGCATTTT
TRBD1,TRBV18,NA,TRBJ2-5,14,CASSPPRGQETQYF,TGTGCCAGCTCACCACCTAGGGGGCAGGAGACCCAGTACTTC
TRBD1,TRBV9,NA,TRBJ2-5,15,CASSVAGTGGETQYF,TGTGCCAGCAGCGTAGCTGGTACAGGGGGAGAGACCCAGTACTTC
NA,TRBV7-9,once,TRBJ1-1,14,CASRTGTSNTEAFF,TGTGCCAGCAGAACCGGGACAAGCAACACTGAAGCTTTCTTT
NA,TRBV9,NA,TRBJ2-1,15,CASSVAGDSYNEQFF,TGTGCCAGCAGCGTAGCGGGGGATTCCTACAATGAGCAGTTCTTC
NA,TRBV5-5,NA,TRBJ2-7,15,CASSLELGGSYEQYF,TGTGCCTCAAGCTTGGAGCTAGGGGGCTCCTACGAGCAGTACTTC
TRBD2,TRBV11-2,NA,TRBJ2-7,12,CASWRGAGEQYF,TGTGCCAGTTGGCGGGGGGCTGGGGAGCAGTACTTC
NA,TRBV11-2,NA,TRBJ2-2,15,CASSSVRPYTGELFF,TGTGCCAGCAGCTCCGTTCGACCGTACACCGGGGAGCTGTTTTTT